These 18 T cell receptor beta chains share one sample of origin, sequenced in a study of control samples from healthy donors and cancer patients. Sequenced by immunoSEQ multiplex PCR; TCRdb stores in-frame clones only, minus some. The sample shows around 130,000 clones, roughly 91% of them seen only once. The material sequenced was PBMCs. Receptors were obtained from a man in his fifties with head and neck cancer.

The DNA for the CDR3 is TGTGCCAGCAGCCAGGGGGTTTGGGGCACCTTC. This sequence encodes CASSQGVWGTF. The chain recombines TRBV12-3 or TRBV12-4 with TRBJ1-2; 7 bases are a match to TRBD1. V lost 6 bases, J lost 13 bases, and 8 bases stayed unmatched. The CDR3 totals 11 residues.

The chain's CDR3 is CASSRQERDTIYF. In nucleotides, the CDR3 is TGTGCCAGCAGCAGACAGGAGAGAGACACCATATATTTT. The chain employs TRBV2 and TRBJ1-3; tentatively, D is TRBD1 (6 bases). V shed 6 bases and J shed 8 bases, with 14 bases lying between them. Germline-derived CDR1 and CDR2 are SNHLY and FYNNEI. The CDR3 has 13 residues.

V is TRBV5-5 and J is TRBJ1-4; TRBD1 might be the D (5 bases). The germline CDR1 and CDR2 sequences are SGHKS and YYEKEE (reference sequence). Trimming removed 0 bases at V and 6 bases at J, with 12 bases between. The CDR3 extends over 15 amino acids. The CDR3 reads CASSLAATGDEKLFF. The DNA for the CDR3 is TGTGCCAGCAGCTTGGCGGCCACGGGGGATGAAAAACTGTTTTTT.

The gene calls are TRBV6-6 and TRBJ1-5, with 9 bases matching TRBD1. CDR3 size: 15 residues. The V gene end was trimmed by 6 bases and the J gene end by 9 bases; junction bases not matched to a gene: 12. Germline V gene lookup returns CDR1 MNHNY and CDR2 SVGAGI (reference sequence). DNA for the CDR3: TGTGCCAGCAGCACCGGGACAGGGTTTAAATTGCCCCAGCATTTT. It encodes CASSTGTGFKLPQHF.

The chain is built from TRBV4-2 and TRBJ2-7; D possibly matches TRBD1 or TRBD2 (5 bases each). Germline V gives CDR1 LGHNA, CDR2 YNFKEQ. The CDR3 runs to 16 residues. Between the trimmed V and J ends, which lost 1 base and 4 bases, there was a span of 17 bases. The CDR3 DNA reads TGTGCCAGCAGCCAAGGATCCACCCGGGGCGCTTACGAGCAGTACTTC. This codes for CASSQGSTRGAYEQYF.

The V gene is TRBV28, the J gene TRBJ1-1, with a possible D match to TRBD1 (5 bases). V gave up 8 bases and J gave up 1 base, with 11 bases separating them. Germline V gene data show CDR1 as MDHEN and CDR2 as SYDVKM. CDR3 length: 13 residues. Here the CDR3 DNA reads TGTGCCAGCTTGGGGGAGGGGAACACTGAAGCTTTCTTT. As protein: CASLGEGNTEAFF.

This clone is a singleton in its sample. The V call is TRBV7-6, the J call TRBJ2-2; D tentatively reads TRBD1 or TRBD2 (5 bases each). The length of the CDR3 is 16 residues. Germline CDR1 SGHVS, CDR2 FNYEAQ. Trimming removed 5 bases from V and 4 bases from J, with 17 bases in between. The CDR3 loop is CASSRGASFGTGELFF. CDR3 DNA: TGTGCCAGCAGCCGAGGGGCTAGCTTTGGCACCGGGGAGCTGTTTTTT.

This clone was counted a few times. The chain's CDR3 is CASSSQAGPVSNQPQHF. CDR3 in DNA: TGCGCCAGCAGCTCCCAAGCGGGGCCGGTTAGCAATCAGCCCCAGCATTTT. The chain recombines TRBV4-1 with TRBJ1-5; D perhaps matches TRBD1 (5 bases). V was cut by 5 bases and J by 0 bases, with 17 bases left in between. This CDR3 spans 17 amino acids. Germline CDR1 and CDR2: MGHRA and YSYEKL.

CDR3 protein: CASSLGQAPYEQYF. The DNA for the CDR3 is TGTGCCAGCAGCTTAGGGCAGGCCCCCTACGAGCAGTACTTC. This rearrangement joins TRBV7-9 to TRBJ2-7; no definite D call. V lost 1 base, J lost 2 bases, and 9 bases lay in between. The CDR3 contains 14 residues. Germline-derived CDR1 and CDR2 are SEHNR and FQNEAQ (reference sequence).

The gene calls are TRBV19 and TRBJ1-5; D remains unclear. The germline V gene encodes CDR1 LNHDA and CDR2 SQIVND (reference sequence). V lost 8 bases, J lost 2 bases, and 16 bases lay in between. The CDR3 has 15 residues. The CDR3 here is CASRWEGVGNQPQHF. The DNA for the CDR3 is TGTGCCAGTCGCTGGGAAGGAGTGGGCAATCAGCCCCAGCATTTT.

The chain uses TRBV27 and TRBJ2-2, with 7 bases that match TRBD1. Germline V gene data show CDR1 as MNHEY and CDR2 as SMNVEV (reference sequence). The CDR3 has 16 amino acids. The V and J ends lost 4 bases and 5 bases, in that order; junction bases with no gene match: 10. The DNA for the CDR3 is TGTGCCAGCAGTTCCTGGGCAGGGGGTAGGACCGGGGAGCTGTTTTTT. Translation: CASSSWAGGRTGELFF.

The chain employs TRBV6-1 and TRBJ1-3; no definite D call. With 2 bases removed from V and 2 bases from J, the gap between germline ends came to 10 bases. From germline, CDR1 is MNHNS and CDR2 SASEGT. The CDR3 extends over 15 amino acids. This chain's CDR3 is CASSESLSPGNTIYF. CDR3 coding DNA: TGTGCCAGCAGTGAATCCCTTTCCCCTGGAAACACCATATATTTT.

The rearrangement links TRBV5-1 to TRBJ2-3, with D perhaps matching TRBD2 (5 bases). From germline, CDR1 is SGHRS and CDR2 YFSETQ. This CDR3 has 14 residues. Trimming took off 0 bases at V and 2 bases at J, with 7 bases between the two ends. In DNA, the CDR3 is TGCGCCAGCAGCTTGGGGGAGATCACAGATACGCAGTATTTT. This gives the protein CASSLGEITDTQYF.

The rearrangement joins TRBV18 to TRBJ1-4; D is possibly TRBD1 (5 bases). CDR1 is KGHSH and CDR2 is LQKENI in the germline V gene. Between the trimmed V and J ends, which lost 0 bases and 6 bases, there was a span of 11 bases. This CDR3 is 15 amino acids long. Written as DNA, the CDR3 is TGTGCCAGCTCACCACCGGGGGGAAATCATGAAAAACTGTTTTTT. Its translation is CASSPPGGNHEKLFF.

V is TRBV3-1 (or the pseudogene TRBV3-2) and J is TRBJ1-2; D remains unclear. V was pared by 0 bases and J by 1 base, with 6 bases between. CDR3 length: 14 residues. Germline loops: CDR1 LGHDT, CDR2 YNNKEL (reference sequence). CDR3 in amino acids: CASSQDTGNYGYTF. The CDR3 DNA follows: TGTGCCAGCAGCCAAGATACTGGTAACTATGGCTACACCTTC.

V usage is TRBV6-6 and J usage is TRBJ2-3; 13 positions agree with TRBD2. This CDR3 region has 17 residues. Trimming cost V 5 bases and J 4 bases; bases outside gene matches: 9. Germline lookup yields CDR1 MNHNY and CDR2 SVGAGI (reference sequence). CDR3 bases: TGTGCCAGCAGTCCTACCCCACTAGCGGGGGGGCCAGATACGCAGTATTTT. Amino acids: CASSPTPLAGGPDTQYF.

This rearrangement joins TRBV19 to TRBJ1-1; tentative D call: TRBD1 (6 bases). The germline gives CDR1 LNHDA, CDR2 SQIVND (reference sequence). The germline V and J ends were trimmed by 7 bases and 0 bases, with 15 bases remaining between them. The CDR3 is made up of 15 amino acids. CDR3 nucleotide sequence: TGTGCCAGTACGGGCGAGGGGGGGATGAACACTGAAGCTTTCTTT. This codes for CASTGEGGMNTEAFF. The full variable domain, in which reference TRBV19 and TRBJ1-1 provide the parts outside the CDR3, is DGGITQSPKYLFRKEGQNVTLSCEQNLNHDAMYWYRQDPGQGLRLIYYSQIVNDFQKGDIAEGYSVSREKKESFPLTVTSAQKNPTAFYLCASTGEGGMNTEAFFGQGTRLTVV.

In its sample, this clone was seen once. V and J are TRBV5-1 and TRBJ1-1, with 7 bases aligning to TRBD1. The CDR3 has 14 residues. V trimming: 2 bases; J trimming: 4 bases; junction bases outside the gene matches: 5. Germline V CDR1 and CDR2: SGHRS, YFSETQ. CDR3 in DNA: TGCGCCAGCAGCTTTGACAGGGTTGGCACTGAAGCTTTCTTT. It specifies CASSFDRVGTEAFF.